The next 23 T cell receptor beta chains were all read from a single sample in a study of OX40 agonist ivuxolimab in advanced cancers. Clones were read by immunoSEQ multiplex PCR, and TCRdb kept only the in-frame ones, dropping some. This sample carries roughly 43,000 clones, about nine tenths of them seen once, and the ten largest clones take about 11%. Sample: CD4+ or CD8+ T cells sorted from blood, taken in a trial of the OX40 agonist ivuxolimab. Receptors originate from an adult with an advanced solid tumor such as melanoma, head and neck, liver or kidney cancer.

The chain joins TRBV7-3 to TRBJ2-3; D ambiguous. The CDR3 consists of 13 residues. The germline gives CDR1 SGHTA, CDR2 FQGTGA. V gave up 3 bases and J gave up 1 base, with 5 bases separating them. The CDR3 nucleotides are TGTGCCAGCAGCTTCCGAGGCACAGATACGCAGTATTTT. It codes for CASSFRGTDTQYF.

The chain employs TRBV4-1 and TRBJ1-2, with D possibly TRBD1 on 5 matching bases. This CDR3 has 16 amino acids. Trimming cost V 0 bases and J 2 bases, with 13 bases left between them. From germline, CDR1 is MGHRA and CDR2 YSYEKL. The CDR3 region has the DNA TGCGCCAGCAGCCAAGATCGTTATCAGGGCAACTATGGCTACACCTTC. It codes for CASSQDRYQGNYGYTF.

The chain couples TRBV6-4 to TRBJ1-5; possibly TRBD1 for D (5 bases). The CDR3 has 22 residues. Germline CDR1 MRHNA, CDR2 SNTAGT. The V and J ends lost 0 bases and 1 base respectively, with 28 bases between them. CDR3: CASSDSGRARWGRDKSNQPQHF. CDR3 sequence (DNA): TGTGCCAGCAGTGACTCCGGCAGGGCCAGATGGGGTCGGGATAAGAGCAATCAGCCCCAGCATTTT.

The chain employs TRBV6-5 and TRBJ2-6; TRBD2 is a possible D gene (5 bases). The V gene lost 2 bases and the J gene lost 2 bases, with 10 bases spanning the gap. Germline CDR1 and CDR2: MNHEY and SVGAGI. The CDR3 contains 16 residues. The CDR3 coding sequence is TGTGCCAGCAGTTACGGAGGTGGACCTGGGGCCAACGTCCTGACTTTC. This codes for CASSYGGGPGANVLTF.

V usage is TRBV15 and J usage is TRBJ1-2, with D possibly TRBD1 on 6 matching bases. The CDR3 runs to 16 residues. Germline CDR1 is LNHNV and CDR2 is YYDKDF (reference sequence). Trimming stripped 0 bases from V and 0 bases from J, with 11 bases between. DNA of the CDR3: TGTGCCACCAGCAGAGAAGGGGGTGGGACTAACTATGGCTACACCTTC. Its translation is CATSREGGGTNYGYTF.

Concerning this clone itself: At one boundary the junction diverges from the germline segment, which might be a read error. This chain uses TRBV20-1 with TRBJ2-5; D is unclear. CDR1 and CDR2 from the germline V gene are DFQATT and SNEGSKA (reference sequence). This CDR3 contains 11 residues. This CDR3 reads CSASLLGPQNF. CDR3 coding DNA: TGCAGTGCTAGCCTCCTCGGACCCCAAAACTTC.

V gene TRBV6-5 combines with J gene TRBJ1-2; D not resolved. The CDR3 loop spans 16 amino acids. Per the germline V gene, CDR1 is MNHEY and CDR2 is SVGAGI. The V and J ends lost 3 bases and 0 bases respectively, with 14 bases between them. CDR3 region: CASSYSSDNSNYGYTF. As DNA, the CDR3 is TGTGCCAGCAGTTATTCGAGCGACAATTCTAACTATGGCTACACCTTC.

V gene TRBV7-3 combines with J gene TRBJ2-7; 7 bases are a match to TRBD1. J was trimmed by 4 bases and V by 2 bases; bases with no gene match: 5. The CDR3 has 14 amino acids. The germline CDR1 and CDR2 sequences are SGHTA and FQGTGA. CDR3: CASSLAPTGYEQYF. For the CDR3, the DNA is TGTGCCAGCAGCTTAGCCCCGACAGGGTACGAGCAGTACTTC.

A single count supports this clone. The chain couples TRBV27 to TRBJ1-3; D possibly corresponds to TRBD1 (6 bases). The ends were cut back, 6 bases at V and 0 bases at J, with 12 bases in the middle. The V gene's germline CDR1 is MNHEY and CDR2 SMNVEV (reference sequence). This CDR3 contains 15 residues. This CDR3 is CASSDGQNSGNTIYF. As DNA, the CDR3 is TGTGCCAGCAGCGACGGACAGAACTCTGGAAACACCATATATTTT.

The chain couples TRBV27 to TRBJ2-7, with TRBD2 identical over 7 bases. Germline V gene data show CDR1 as MNHEY and CDR2 as SMNVEV (reference sequence). The length of the CDR3 is 16 residues. The J segment lost 4 bases and the V segment lost 1 base, leaving 10 bases of the junction unmatched. CDR3 amino acids: CASSLLTGGGLYEQYF. The DNA of the CDR3 is TGTGCCAGCAGTTTATTAACGGGCGGGGGATTGTACGAGCAGTACTTC.

The V gene is TRBV6-4, the J gene TRBJ1-2; the match to TRBD1 covers 10 bases. Unmatched junction bases numbered 11, after V lost 0 bases and J lost 7 bases. CDR3 size: 17 residues. Germline CDR1 MRHNA, CDR2 SNTAGT. The CDR3 reads CASSDSNRDRGRAGYTF. The DNA for the CDR3 is TGTGCCAGCAGTGACTCGAACCGGGACAGGGGACGGGCTGGCTACACCTTC.

This clone was recorded once. The genes are TRBV27 and TRBJ1-2; D not resolved. Looked up from germline, CDR1 is MNHEY and CDR2 is SMNVEV (reference sequence). Trimming took off 10 bases at V and 6 bases at J, with 15 bases between the two ends. The CDR3 sequence is 12 residues long. In nucleotides, the CDR3 is TGTGCCACCAGGAAGGGCCTCAATGGCTACACCTTC. It specifies CATRKGLNGYTF.

The V and J genes are TRBV10-3 and TRBJ2-3; possibly TRBD1 or TRBD2 for D (5 bases each). CDR3 length: 15 residues. Trimming removed 6 bases at V and 1 base at J, with 14 bases between. Germline V CDR1 and CDR2: ENHRY, SYGVKD. As DNA, the CDR3 is TGTGCCATCAGCACAGAGGGGTGGGGCACAGATACGCAGTATTTT. It yields the protein CAISTEGWGTDTQYF.

Judged by abundance, this clone is medium-sized. The rearrangement uses TRBV30 and TRBJ1-5, with D tentatively TRBD1 (5 bases). The V end was cut by 0 bases, the J end by 6 bases, with 15 bases between. The germline CDR1 and CDR2 sequences are GTSNPN and SVGIG (reference sequence). CDR3 length: 15 residues. The CDR3 DNA reads as TGTGCCTGGAGTGTAGATGGGGGGATGACTCAGCCCCAGCATTTT. It encodes CAWSVDGGMTQPQHF. Full variable domain (outside the CDR3, taken from reference TRBV30 and TRBJ1-5): SQTIHQWPATLVQPVGSPLSLECTVEGTSNPNLYWYRQAAGRGLQLLFYSVGIGQISSEVPQNLSASRPQDRQFILSSKKLLLSDSGFYLCAWSVDGGMTQPQHFGDGTRLSIL.

The V call is TRBV28, the J call TRBJ2-7; 8 nucleotides agree with TRBD2. Germline CDR1 is MDHEN and CDR2 is SYDVKM. The CDR3 covers 15 residues. V was pared by 4 bases and J by 2 bases, with 7 bases of the junction left unmatched. The CDR3 nucleotides read TGTGCCAGCAGTTGGACGCGGGGGGCGACCTACGAGCAGTACTTC. Its translation: CASSWTRGATYEQYF.

V and J are TRBV28 and TRBJ2-7; D is perhaps TRBD2 (6 bases). CDR1 and CDR2 (germline): MDHEN, SYDVKM. V was trimmed by 3 bases and J by 1 base, leaving 7 bases between them. The CDR3 is 13 amino acids. CDR3: CASSFGGSYEQYF. CDR3 DNA sequence: TGTGCCAGCAGTTTCGGGGGTTCCTACGAGCAGTACTTC.

The chain joins TRBV27 to TRBJ2-1; no clear D. The V end lost 6 bases, the J end lost 7 bases, and 13 bases lay between the germline ends. Germline CDR1 reads MNHEY; CDR2 reads SMNVEV (reference sequence). The CDR3 is 13 residues long. The CDR3 DNA follows: TGTGCCAGCAGCCCCGGGCTGGGGAATGAGCAGTTCTTC. It specifies CASSPGLGNEQFF.

This clone came up once. V is TRBV4-1 and J is TRBJ2-1; the D gene is possibly TRBD2 (6 bases). The germline gives CDR1 MGHRA, CDR2 YSYEKL. Trimming took 1 base from V and 3 from J, leaving 13 bases between them. This CDR3 has 16 amino acids. CDR3 sequence (DNA): TGCGCCAGCAGCCAAGGACGGCGGGACCTCTACAATGAGCAGTTCTTC. It specifies CASSQGRRDLYNEQFF.

The chain recombines TRBV28 with TRBJ1-2; D is ambiguous. CDR3 length: 15 residues. Germline V gene lookup returns CDR1 MDHEN and CDR2 SYDVKM. V lost 8 bases and J lost 0, with 16 bases in between. The CDR3, as DNA: TGTGCCAGCGGCCGGTTTATAGGTCCTAACTATGGCTACACCTTC. Translating it yields CASGRFIGPNYGYTF.

This clone showed up just once. The chain joins TRBV28 to TRBJ2-2; 11 nucleotides match TRBD2. The germline gives CDR1 MDHEN, CDR2 SYDVKM. Unmatched junction bases numbered 8, after V lost 5 bases and J lost 0 bases. The CDR3 consists of 18 residues. The CDR3 reads CASSVPPLAGANTGELFF. CDR3 coding DNA: TGTGCCAGCAGTGTCCCCCCACTAGCGGGGGCGAACACCGGGGAGCTGTTTTTT.

V usage is TRBV13 and J usage is TRBJ1-4; maybe TRBD1 (6 bases). CDR1 and CDR2 (germline): PRHDT, FYEKMQ (reference sequence). The CDR3 covers 17 residues. Trimming shortened V by 5 bases and J by 0 bases, and 16 bases separated the two germline ends. The CDR3 nucleotides read TGTGCCAGCAGCCGATGGACAGACGGTGCAACTAATGAAAAACTGTTTTTT. Residues: CASSRWTDGATNEKLFF.

The chain joins TRBV29-1 to TRBJ2-7; 10 bases line up with TRBD2. Unmatched junction bases numbered 6, after V lost 4 bases and J lost 6 bases. The V gene's germline CDR1 is SQVTM and CDR2 ANQGSEA. This CDR3 has 13 residues. The CDR3 is CSVVSGRPREQYF. The CDR3 nucleotides read TGCAGCGTTGTTAGCGGGAGGCCCCGCGAGCAGTACTTC.

J is TRBJ2-1 and V is TRBV7-9, with 11 bases aligning to TRBD2. The CDR3 contains 17 residues. V dropped 5 bases and J dropped 3; count of bases not matched to a gene: 9. Germline CDR1 is SEHNR and CDR2 is FQNEAQ (reference sequence). For the CDR3, the DNA is TGTGCCAGCAGCCAACCGTCTAGCGGGGGGAACTACAATGAGCAGTTCTTC. The encoded protein is CASSQPSSGGNYNEQFF.